The rows below give T cell receptor beta chains drawn from one sample of a study of blood T cell repertoires in COVID-19. Libraries were prepared by immunoSEQ multiplex PCR; TCRdb keeps only in-frame clonotypes and omits some of them. The sample lists approximately 59,000 clones; approximately 88% were seen once. Sequencing used peripheral blood. These receptor sequences come from a human donor in a cohort sampled during active COVID-19. CDR3s include the opening cysteine and the closing phenylalanine or tryptophan. A D gene is named only where the DNA matches it firmly.

CDR3: CASSLGRGETQYF; V: TRBV5-4; D: TRBD1
CDR3: CASSQEGGTGAEAFF; V: TRBV3-1/TRBV3-2; D: TRBD1
CDR3: CASSLVGRTSYEQYF; V: TRBV7-2; D: NA
CDR3: CASGSYRTDEQYF; V: TRBV6-5; D: NA
CDR3: CASRRAVWETQYF; V: TRBV6-5; D: NA
CDR3: CAFRQGSYLVAGELFF; V: TRBV7-9; D: TRBD1
CDR3: CASSLLAGGPDTQYF; V: TRBV27; D: TRBD2
CDR3: CASSPGLAGVNEQFF; V: TRBV5-1; D: TRBD2
CDR3: CAWSVWDRASYEQYF; V: TRBV30; D: TRBD1
CDR3: CATTWSSGADTQYF; V: TRBV2; D: TRBD2
CDR3: CASSSGQGSGNTIYF; V: TRBV7-2; D: TRBD1
CDR3: CASSVSGGFNTEAFF; V: TRBV9; D: NA
CDR3: CASRLGGGQETQYF; V: TRBV27; D: NA
CDR3: CASSFGQGEAFF; V: TRBV27; D: TRBD1
CDR3: CASSLVGGEQYF; V: TRBV5-1; D: NA
CDR3: CASSVAVPTPGELFF; V: TRBV9; D: NA
CDR3: CASSSLYAKSTDTQYF; V: TRBV6-2/TRBV6-3; D: NA
CDR3: CASSPIPPGPSNQPQHF; V: TRBV19; D: NA
CDR3: CASSFEGASYNEQFF; V: TRBV5-1; D: NA
CDR3: CASSYDRLNTEAFF; V: TRBV6-5; D: NA
CDR3: CASSYPQRGGLDEQFF; V: TRBV6-2/TRBV6-3; D: TRBD2
CDR3: CASSVGVLEQYF; V: TRBV5-6; D: NA
CDR3: CASSRTGLAGYTF; V: TRBV6-6; D: TRBD1
CDR3: CASSLDMGEQYF; V: TRBV12-1; D: NA
CDR3: CARDSKGTDTQYF; V: TRBV2; D: NA
CDR3: CAWSVQQGQGYTF; V: TRBV30; D: TRBD1
CDR3: CSVPQIEKLFF; V: TRBV20-1; D: NA
CDR3: CASSPRDSYGYTF; V: TRBV6-6; D: TRBD1
CDR3: CASSYSEKRRGRYPEQFF; V: TRBV6-2/TRBV6-3; D: NA
CDR3: CATTESGPRRGPQHF; V: TRBV19; D: NA
CDR3: CASSHDPGQMITYEQYF; V: TRBV4-1; D: TRBD1
CDR3: CASSWGERNQPQHF; V: TRBV19; D: NA
CDR3: CAEKGQGRTEAFF; V: TRBV30; D: TRBD1
CDR3: CASSLGWGDSVGENTEAFF; V: TRBV11-2; D: NA
CDR3: CASSRNGLWEQFF; V: TRBV12-3/TRBV12-4; D: NA
CDR3: CASSHTSGGTNEQYF; V: TRBV28; D: TRBD2
CDR3: CASSLTSWLGEQFF; V: TRBV7-8; D: TRBD2
CDR3: CASSQGASGQGAGGYTF; V: TRBV4-2; D: TRBD1
CDR3: CASSQAQGLYTF; V: TRBV3-1/TRBV3-2; D: NA
CDR3: CASTLTGGYTEAFF; V: TRBV2; D: TRBD1
CDR3: CASTTSGGTDTQYF; V: TRBV19; D: TRBD2
CDR3: CASSPRGGYEQYF; V: TRBV18; D: TRBD2
CDR3: CASSQDTGGGFGNTEAFF; V: TRBV4-3; D: NA
CDR3: CATSRDQGGGANEQFF; V: TRBV15; D: TRBD2
CDR3: CAISETTGGGTGELFF; V: TRBV10-3; D: TRBD1
CDR3: CASSQGQGAMNTEAFF; V: TRBV18; D: TRBD1
CDR3: CASSDRPNTGELFF; V: TRBV9; D: NA
CDR3: CASSLWDREGGELFF; V: TRBV5-4; D: TRBD1
CDR3: CASSQDRTGIADTQYF; V: TRBV4-1; D: TRBD1
CDR3: CSVGTGAINYGYTF; V: TRBV29-1; D: TRBD1
CDR3: CASSLTTGDEKYGYTF; V: TRBV5-1; D: TRBD1
CDR3: CASSLAAGTYNEQFF; V: TRBV5-1; D: NA
CDR3: CASSLEGQGAGYTF; V: TRBV7-2; D: TRBD1
CDR3: CASSQWDREGEQYF; V: TRBV23-1; D: TRBD1
CDR3: CASSTSGGAPGFF; V: TRBV2; D: TRBD2
CDR3: CATSGGRDQETQYF; V: TRBV24-1; D: NA